The next 9 T cell receptor beta chains were all read from a single sample in a study of blood T cell repertoires in COVID-19. The data were produced by immunoSEQ multiplex PCR, yet TCRdb's version contains in-frame clones alone and is incomplete. The table includes 250,000 to 350,000 clones, around four fifths detected once. Sequenced input: peripheral blood. The receptors stem from a woman in her 50s with active or convalescent COVID-19.

The chain uses TRBV5-1 and TRBJ1-2; D unclear. The germline V and J ends were trimmed by 4 bases and 3 bases, with 13 bases remaining between them. CDR1 is SGHRS and CDR2 is YFSETQ in the germline V gene. This CDR3 has 14 amino acids. The CDR3 sequence is CASSAGLGDYGYTF. The CDR3 nucleotides read TGCGCCAGCAGCGCAGGACTCGGCGACTATGGCTACACCTTC.

The chain employs TRBV30 and TRBJ1-1; a possible D gene is TRBD1 (5 bases). Germline V lookup: CDR1 GTSNPN, CDR2 SVGIG (reference sequence). This CDR3 region has 13 residues. Between the trimmed V and J ends, which lost 5 bases and 5 bases, there was a span of 15 bases. CDR3 in DNA: TGTGCCTGGGGAAGGGGTCCGAGAACTGAAGCTTTCTTT. It codes for CAWGRGPRTEAFF.

The rearrangement joins TRBV29-1 to TRBJ1-4, with D tentatively TRBD1 (5 bases). This CDR3 has 14 residues. The germline V and J ends were trimmed by 6 bases and 4 bases, with 15 bases remaining between them. Germline assignment: CDR1 SQVTM and CDR2 ANQGSEA. CDR3 DNA sequence: TGCAGCGTGAGGGCGGGGGGTATTAATGAAAAACTGTTTTTT. Encoded protein: CSVRAGGINEKLFF.

V and J are TRBV27 and TRBJ2-1; 8 nucleotides line up with TRBD2. From germline, CDR1 is MNHEY and CDR2 SMNVEV (reference sequence). The V segment lost 2 bases and the J segment 3 bases; nucleotides outside the gene matches: 12. This CDR3 comprises 18 residues. The CDR3 is CASSLEKKRGLYYNEQFF. CDR3 DNA: TGTGCCAGCAGTTTAGAAAAAAAGCGGGGGCTTTACTACAATGAGCAGTTCTTC.

V and J are TRBV7-9 and TRBJ1-2, with a possible D match to TRBD1 (6 bases). The ends were cut back, 4 bases at V and 4 bases at J, with 10 bases in the middle. The CDR3 loop spans 13 amino acids. Germline CDR1 is SEHNR and CDR2 is FQNEAQ (reference sequence). The CDR3 DNA reads TGTGCCAGCAGCTCGGGACAACTCTATGGCTACACCTTC. It is translated as CASSSGQLYGYTF.

Only a few counts were recorded for this clone. At one end the junction does not follow the germline gene, possibly because of a read error. CDR3 in DNA: TGTGCCAGCAGGTTAGGCTTAGCGGGAGGGTTATACAATGAGCAGTTCTTC. Translating it yields CASRLGLAGGLYNEQFF. The V and J genes are TRBV11-2 and TRBJ2-1; TRBD2 matches at 11 bases. This CDR3 region has 17 residues. The germline V gene encodes CDR1 SGHAT and CDR2 FQNNGV.

This clone was counted a single time. J is TRBJ1-4 and V is TRBV7-6; the D is unclear. The CDR3 is 13 residues long. The germline CDR1 and CDR2 sequences are SGHVS and FNYEAQ. The V end lost 1 base, the J end lost 8 bases, and 8 bases lay between the germline ends. CDR3 region: CASSLVHGEKLFF. CDR3 in DNA: TGTGCCAGCAGCTTAGTACATGGCGAAAAACTGTTTTTT.

The gene calls are TRBV5-1 and TRBJ2-5; possibly TRBD2 for D (5 bases). The germline V and J ends were trimmed by 4 bases and 2 bases, with 9 bases remaining between them. The CDR3 totals 13 residues. Germline V gives CDR1 SGHRS, CDR2 YFSETQ. CDR3 DNA: TGCGCCAGCAGCCAATCGGGGCAAGAGACCCAGTACTTC. It yields the protein CASSQSGQETQYF.

J is TRBJ1-1 and V is TRBV7-2, with a weak D call TRBD1 (5 bases). The CDR3 sequence is 15 residues long. Germline V gene data show CDR1 as SGHTA and CDR2 as FQGNSA. With 4 bases removed from V and 1 base from J, the gap between germline ends came to 13 bases. The CDR3 DNA sequence: TGTGCCAGCAGCTCCTTCCCAGGGTCGAACACTGAAGCTTTCTTT. This sequence encodes CASSSFPGSNTEAFF.